This entry is about one T cell receptor (beta chain). It has no known antigen specificity. No base-level quality is on record; no much larger clone is a single base apart. TCR CDR3 regions were amplified from genomic DNA by multiplex PCR using the deep immunoSEQ assay. Genomic DNA extracted from each cell subset was distributed evenly over all wells of several immunoSEQ 96-well plates, and each plate served as one replicate. For sorted subsets, 200 to 250 ng of genomic DNA, equivalent to 30,000 or so T cell genomes, went into each replicate PCR. Purified libraries were quantified with a Qubit 3.0 fluorometer, sized on a Bioanalyzer 2100, and re-quantified with the KAPA Library Quantification kit. Each immunoSEQ 96-well plate was sequenced on its own single-read 150-cycle Illumina NextSeq 550 flow cell. The authors' analysis ran thus. Because the immunoSEQ output held only junctional sequences and lacked quality scores, the filtering could not match the filtering applied to full-length reads. To assign V/J genes and CDR3, sequences were annotated against IMGT germline references using PyIR, a Python wrapper for IgBLAST v1.9. Reads with weak V/J assignments (E-value above 1e-6), missing CDR3, stop codons, out-of-frame junctions, or ambiguous translated residues were removed. A V3J clonotype was defined by an identical inferred V gene, J gene, and CDR3 amino acid sequence. To compute the percentage overlap between repertoires, the number of shared unique clonotypes was divided by the size of the smaller repertoire. Three approaches were used to assess repertoire richness: RTK rarefaction, the Chao1 estimator, and Recon v2.1 estimates of unobserved clonotypes. Generation probabilities for all TCRbeta clonotypes obtained by the gDNA method from a handful of donors were computed using OLGA. TCRdb holds this immuneACCESS table with in-frame rearrangements only. Some clones are missing; in checked studies, unresolved V genes explain under half, and the rest has no known cause. The DNA gave D and trimming, while V, J and clone size come from that table. The sample records over 850,000 clones, more than 75% of which are singletons. Under 0.65% of the sample belongs to the ten largest clones.

Healthy HIV-negative adults with no recently reported acute infections or vaccinations were included as donors. All donors were Caucasian adults living in Nashville, Tennessee, USA. Magnetic negative selection was used to enrich CD4+ T cells, after which naive cells were positively selected on CD45RA and the negative fraction became the memory subset. Blood was collected by leukapheresis, and PBMCs were isolated by Ficoll-Histopaque density gradient centrifugation and then cryopreserved in liquid nitrogen vapor phase. Analytical flow cytometry was used to check the purity and quantity of every magnetically sorted T cell population. Genomic DNA was isolated from each sorted fraction and quantified by UV absorbance on a Nanodrop 2000c. This sample is part of a study of shared clonotypes between healthy human individuals (dated by TCRdb to 2020 to 2021). Study-wide context: The cohort comprised a couple of women and a few men aged 18 to 49 years. For each donor, CD4 naive and CD4 memory were each run on three plates, CD8 naive on two plates, and CD8 memory on one plate. The study deeply sequenced blood TCR repertoires of 5 or 6 healthy adults to estimate repertoire size and the extent of clonotype sharing between individuals. Libraries were prepared and TCR repertoires were sequenced by different laboratories using diverse techniques, in order to increase sequencing depth and limit assay-specific biases. Per donor, leukapheresis produced somewhere between about 0.94 and 9.5 billion PBMCs. Beyond this particular receptor, the publication reports: Pairwise subsampling led to the expectation that sequencing depth would affect the degree of clonotype sharing among donors. Incomplete sequencing was indicated by rarefaction of sorted-subset datasets, despite the large sequencing depth. Larger estimated clonotype richness was generally found for naive subsets than for memory subsets. Across four donors, about 4.5% of naive CD4, more than 3% of naive CD8, about 2.3% of memory CD4, and about 0.4% of memory CD8 clonotypes were shared. Sampling was restricted to blood, and TCR repertoires in tissue are likely to differ from TCR repertoires in blood. The genetic and exposure-history diversity represented was limited by the small number of donors. Clonotypes shared by all four sorted-subset donors showed higher generation probabilities than non-shared clonotypes.

Reading the germline V gene gives CDR1 SGHTA and CDR2 FQGTGA. V and J are trimmed by 3 bases and 7 bases, and the gene matches miss 4 bases of the junction. The CDR3 runs 15 amino acids, cysteine and phenylalanine included. Of all the DNA, just the CDR3 is kept, 45 bases in frame from base 1. Sequenced input: memory CD4+ T cells from PBMCs. What the cell subset or site label conveys for this sample: CD45RA-negative fraction. This TCR derives from a man aged 18 to 29 in good health. Some clones in this sample may be carry-over from other donors' samples. The sequence is built from TRBV7-3 and TRBJ2-3, and 13 junctional nucleotides match TRBD2. The CDR3 in this case is CASSLTSGRINTQYF. The sequenced DNA: TGTGCCAGCAGCTTGACTAGCGGGAGGATAAATACGCAGTATTTT.